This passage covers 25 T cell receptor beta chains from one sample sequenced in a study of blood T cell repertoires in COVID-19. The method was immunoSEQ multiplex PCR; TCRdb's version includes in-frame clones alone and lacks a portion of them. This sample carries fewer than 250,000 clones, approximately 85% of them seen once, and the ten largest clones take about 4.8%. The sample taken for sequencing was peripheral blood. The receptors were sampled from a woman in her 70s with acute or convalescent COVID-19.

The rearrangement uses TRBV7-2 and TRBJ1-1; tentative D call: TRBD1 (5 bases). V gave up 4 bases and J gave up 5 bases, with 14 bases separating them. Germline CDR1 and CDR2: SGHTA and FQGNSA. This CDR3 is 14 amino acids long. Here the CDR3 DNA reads TGTGCCAGCAGCTCCCGGGCGGGGGGAACTGAAGCTTTCTTT. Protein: CASSSRAGGTEAFF.

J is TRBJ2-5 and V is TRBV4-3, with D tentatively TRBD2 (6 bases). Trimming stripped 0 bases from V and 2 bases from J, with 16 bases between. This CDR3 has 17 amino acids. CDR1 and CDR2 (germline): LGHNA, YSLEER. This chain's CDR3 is CASSQDIRRAGQETQYF. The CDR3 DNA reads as TGCGCCAGCAGCCAAGATATAAGGAGGGCAGGACAAGAGACCCAGTACTTC.

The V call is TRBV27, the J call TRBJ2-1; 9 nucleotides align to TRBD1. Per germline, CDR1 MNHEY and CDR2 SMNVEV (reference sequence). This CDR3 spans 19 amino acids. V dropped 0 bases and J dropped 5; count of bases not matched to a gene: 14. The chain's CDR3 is CASSLSLSPGTGSNNEQFF. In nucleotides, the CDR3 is TGTGCCAGCAGTTTATCTCTATCCCCCGGGACAGGGTCTAACAATGAGCAGTTCTTC.

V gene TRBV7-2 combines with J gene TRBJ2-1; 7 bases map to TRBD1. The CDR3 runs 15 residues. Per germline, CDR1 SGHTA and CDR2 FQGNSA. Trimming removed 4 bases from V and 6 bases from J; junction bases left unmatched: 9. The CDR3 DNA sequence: TGTGCCAGCAGCTACAGACAGGGACGGATCAATGAGCAGTTCTTC. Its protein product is CASSYRQGRINEQFF.

CDR3 coding DNA: TGTGCCAGCAGCTTGGATGGAGATCAGCCCCAGCATTTT. Its protein product is CASSLDGDQPQHF. V gene TRBV5-5 combines with J gene TRBJ1-5, with D uncertain. V was pared by 0 bases and J by 5 bases, with 6 bases between. CDR3 length equals 13 residues. Per the germline V gene, CDR1 is SGHKS and CDR2 is YYEKEE (reference sequence). The variable domain in full, with the rest retrieved from reference TRBV5-5 and TRBJ1-5, is DAGVTQSPTHLIKTRGQQVTLRCSPISGHKSVSWYQQVLGQGPQFIFQYYEKEERGRGNFPDRFSARQFPNYSSELNVNALLLGDSALYLCASSLDGDQPQHFGDGTRLSIL.

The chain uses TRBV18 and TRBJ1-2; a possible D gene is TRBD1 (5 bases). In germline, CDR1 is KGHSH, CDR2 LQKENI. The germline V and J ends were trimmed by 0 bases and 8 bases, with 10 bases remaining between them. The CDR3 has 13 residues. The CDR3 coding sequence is TGTGCCAGCTCACCACCGGCAGGGCAGGGCTACACCTTC. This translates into CASSPPAGQGYTF.

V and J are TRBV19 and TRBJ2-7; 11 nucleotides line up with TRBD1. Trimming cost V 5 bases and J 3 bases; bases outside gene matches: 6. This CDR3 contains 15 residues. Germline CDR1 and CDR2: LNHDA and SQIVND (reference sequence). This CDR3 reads CASSSWDRGNYEQYF. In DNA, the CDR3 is TGTGCCAGTAGTTCCTGGGACAGGGGGAACTACGAGCAGTACTTC.

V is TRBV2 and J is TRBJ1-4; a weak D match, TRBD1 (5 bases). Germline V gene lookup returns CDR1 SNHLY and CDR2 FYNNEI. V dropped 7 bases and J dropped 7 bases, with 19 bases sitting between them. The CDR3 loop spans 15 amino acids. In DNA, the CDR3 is TGTGCCAGCACTCCTAGGGGACTTCTAGGTGAAAAACTGTTTTTT. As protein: CASTPRGLLGEKLFF.

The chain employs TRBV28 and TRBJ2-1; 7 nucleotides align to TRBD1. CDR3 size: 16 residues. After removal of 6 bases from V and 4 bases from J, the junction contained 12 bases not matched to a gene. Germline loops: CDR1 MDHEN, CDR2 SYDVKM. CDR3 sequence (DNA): TGTGCCAGCAGGGTTCCCCGGGACAGACCTTACAATGAGCAGTTCTTC. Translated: CASRVPRDRPYNEQFF.

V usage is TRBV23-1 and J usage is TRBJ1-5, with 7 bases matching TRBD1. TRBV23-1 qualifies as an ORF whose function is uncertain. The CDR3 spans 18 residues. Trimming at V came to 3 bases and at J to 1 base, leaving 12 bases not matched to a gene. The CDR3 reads CASSHHRDRYSSNQPQHF. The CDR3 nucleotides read TGCGCCAGCAGTCATCACCGGGACAGATATAGCAGCAATCAGCCCCAGCATTTT.

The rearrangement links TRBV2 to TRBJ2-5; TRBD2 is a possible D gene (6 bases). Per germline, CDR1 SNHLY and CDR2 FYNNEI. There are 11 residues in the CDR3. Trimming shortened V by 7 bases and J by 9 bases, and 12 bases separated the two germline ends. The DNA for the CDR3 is TGTGCCAGCACTCAAGGGACTGCCCAGTACTTC. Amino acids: CASTQGTAQYF. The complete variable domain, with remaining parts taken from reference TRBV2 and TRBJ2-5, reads EPEVTQTPSHQVTQMGQEVILRCVPISNHLYFYWYRQILGQKVEFLVSFYNNEISEKSEIFDDQFSVERPDGSNFTLKIRSTKLEDSAMYFCASTQGTAQYFGPGTRLLVL.

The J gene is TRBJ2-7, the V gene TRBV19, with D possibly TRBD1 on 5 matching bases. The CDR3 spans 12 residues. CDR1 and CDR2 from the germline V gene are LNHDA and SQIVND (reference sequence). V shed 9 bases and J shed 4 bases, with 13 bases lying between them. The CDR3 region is CASGQGWYEQYF. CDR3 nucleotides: TGTGCCAGCGGCCAGGGCTGGTACGAGCAGTACTTC. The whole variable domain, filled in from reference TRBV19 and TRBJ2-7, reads DGGITQSPKYLFRKEGQNVTLSCEQNLNHDAMYWYRQDPGQGLRLIYYSQIVNDFQKGDIAEGYSVSREKKESFPLTVTSAQKNPTAFYLCASGQGWYEQYFGPGTRLTVT.

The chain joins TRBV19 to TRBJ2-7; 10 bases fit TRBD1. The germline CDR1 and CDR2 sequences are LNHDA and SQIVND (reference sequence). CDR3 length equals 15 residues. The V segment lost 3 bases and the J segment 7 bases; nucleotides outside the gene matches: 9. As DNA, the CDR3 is TGTGCCAGTAGTATGCCCGGGACAGGGGTTGGGGAGCAGTACTTC. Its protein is CASSMPGTGVGEQYF.

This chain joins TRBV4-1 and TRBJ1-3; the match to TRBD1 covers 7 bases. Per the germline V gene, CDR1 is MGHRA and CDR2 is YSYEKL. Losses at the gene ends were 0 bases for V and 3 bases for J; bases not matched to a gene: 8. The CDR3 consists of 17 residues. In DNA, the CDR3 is TGCGCCAGCAGCCAAGATAGAGCAGGGGGTAATGGAAACACCATATATTTT. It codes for CASSQDRAGGNGNTIYF.

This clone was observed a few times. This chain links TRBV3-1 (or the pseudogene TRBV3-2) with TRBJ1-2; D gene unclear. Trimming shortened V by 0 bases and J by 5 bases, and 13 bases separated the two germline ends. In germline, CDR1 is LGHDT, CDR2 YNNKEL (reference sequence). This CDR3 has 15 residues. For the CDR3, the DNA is TGTGCCAGCAGCCAAGAAGCGGGTCTGGGTTATGGCTACACCTTC. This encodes CASSQEAGLGYGYTF.

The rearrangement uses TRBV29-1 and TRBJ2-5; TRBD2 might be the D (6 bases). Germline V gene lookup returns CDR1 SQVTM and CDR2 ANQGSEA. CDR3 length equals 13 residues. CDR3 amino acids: CSVMGGGAETQYF. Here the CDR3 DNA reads TGCAGTGTCATGGGGGGAGGAGCAGAGACCCAGTACTTC. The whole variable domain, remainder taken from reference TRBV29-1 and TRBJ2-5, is SAVISQKPSRDICQRGTSLTIQCQVDSQVTMMFWYRQQPGQSLTLIATANQGSEATYESGFVIDKFPISRPNLTFSTLTVSNMSPEDSSIYLCSVMGGGAETQYFGPGTRLLVL.

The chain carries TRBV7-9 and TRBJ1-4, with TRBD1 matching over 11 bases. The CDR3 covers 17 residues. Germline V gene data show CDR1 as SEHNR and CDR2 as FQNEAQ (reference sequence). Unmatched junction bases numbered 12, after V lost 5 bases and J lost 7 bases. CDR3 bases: TGTGCCAGCAGCGGACAGGGGGCGCGGGTTGTAGGTGAAAAACTGTTTTTT. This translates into CASSGQGARVVGEKLFF.

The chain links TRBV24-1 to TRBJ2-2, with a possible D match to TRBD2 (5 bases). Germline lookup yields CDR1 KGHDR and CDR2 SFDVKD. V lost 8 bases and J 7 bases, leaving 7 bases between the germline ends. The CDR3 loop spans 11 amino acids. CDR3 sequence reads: CATMAGGELFF. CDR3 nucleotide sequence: TGTGCCACCATGGCGGGCGGGGAGCTGTTTTTT.

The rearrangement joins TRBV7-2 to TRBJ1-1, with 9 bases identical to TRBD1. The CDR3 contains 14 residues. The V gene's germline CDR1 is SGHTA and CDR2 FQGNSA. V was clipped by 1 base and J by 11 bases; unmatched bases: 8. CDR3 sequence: CASSLVQGQGVAFF. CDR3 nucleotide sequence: TGTGCCAGCAGCTTAGTTCAGGGACAGGGTGTCGCTTTCTTT. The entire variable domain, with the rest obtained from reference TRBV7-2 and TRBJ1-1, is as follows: GAGVSQSPSNKVTEKGKDVELRCDPISGHTALYWYRQSLGQGLEFLIYFQGNSAPDKSGLPSDRFSAERTGGSVSTLTIQRTQQEDSAVYLCASSLVQGQGVAFFGQGTRLTVV.

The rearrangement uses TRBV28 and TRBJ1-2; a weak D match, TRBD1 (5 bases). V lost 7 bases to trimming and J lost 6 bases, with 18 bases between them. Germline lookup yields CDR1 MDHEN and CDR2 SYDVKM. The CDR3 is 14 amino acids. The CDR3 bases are TGTGCCAGCATATCTGAGGGGACGGGGGATGGCTACACCTTC. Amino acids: CASISEGTGDGYTF.

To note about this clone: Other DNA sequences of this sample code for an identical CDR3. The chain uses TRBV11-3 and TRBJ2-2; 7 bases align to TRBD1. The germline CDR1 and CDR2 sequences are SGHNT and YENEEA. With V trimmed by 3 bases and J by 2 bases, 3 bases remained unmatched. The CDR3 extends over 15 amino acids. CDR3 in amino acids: CASSLRQGNTGELFF. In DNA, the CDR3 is TGTGCCAGCAGCTTGAGACAGGGTAACACCGGGGAGCTGTTTTTT.

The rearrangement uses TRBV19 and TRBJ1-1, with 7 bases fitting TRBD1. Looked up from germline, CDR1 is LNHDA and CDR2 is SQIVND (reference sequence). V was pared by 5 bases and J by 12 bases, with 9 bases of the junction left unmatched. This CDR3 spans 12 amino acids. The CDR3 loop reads CASSPPDRVTFF. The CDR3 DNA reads TGTGCCAGTAGTCCCCCCGACAGGGTAACTTTCTTT.

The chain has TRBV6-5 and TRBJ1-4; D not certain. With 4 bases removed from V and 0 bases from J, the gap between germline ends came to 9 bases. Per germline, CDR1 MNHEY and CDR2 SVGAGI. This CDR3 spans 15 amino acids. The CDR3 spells CASSLQEATNEKLFF. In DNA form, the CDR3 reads TGTGCCAGCAGTTTGCAGGAGGCAACTAATGAAAAACTGTTTTTT.

The CDR3 DNA is TGTGCCAGCAGCGTAGCTACAGGGGGGTCGCTCCTAACTAATGAAAAACTGTTTTTT. Its protein product is CASSVATGGSLLTNEKLFF. V gene TRBV9 combines with J gene TRBJ1-4, with 8 nucleotides matching TRBD1. Germline lookup yields CDR1 SGDLS and CDR2 YYNGEE. CDR3 length: 19 residues. V shed 0 bases and J 1 base; nucleotides not matched to a gene: 11.

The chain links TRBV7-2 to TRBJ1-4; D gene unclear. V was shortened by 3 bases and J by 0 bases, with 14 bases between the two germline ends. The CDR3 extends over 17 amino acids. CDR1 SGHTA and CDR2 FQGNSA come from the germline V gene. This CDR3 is CASSFNPGSPTNEKLFF. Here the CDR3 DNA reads TGTGCCAGCAGCTTTAACCCGGGATCTCCAACTAATGAAAAACTGTTTTTT.